The 19 T cell receptor beta chains below were found in one sample sequenced in a study of blood T cell repertoires in COVID-19. Here immunoSEQ multiplex PCR was the method, and the copy in TCRdb shows in-frame clones only, minus some. The sample consists of about 350,000 clones, around 87% of them appearing once. Sequencing input: peripheral blood. These TCRs come from a woman in her forties or fifties with COVID-19, enrolled during active disease.

The chain combines TRBV11-3 with TRBJ2-7; the D gene is possibly TRBD2 (6 bases). The CDR3 loop spans 16 amino acids. The V gene lost 5 bases and the J gene lost 7 bases, with 24 bases spanning the gap. CDR1 is SGHNT, CDR2 YENEEA, per germline. The CDR3 nucleotides read TGTGCCAGCAGCCGAAATCAGCGGGTTGGGACCGGGGAGCAGTACTTC. Translated, it gives CASSRNQRVGTGEQYF.

V is TRBV27 and J is TRBJ2-6; possible D gene TRBD2, 5 bases. V was shortened by 6 bases and J by 0 bases, with 21 bases between the two germline ends. CDR3 length equals 19 residues. The V gene's germline CDR1 is MNHEY and CDR2 SMNVEV (reference sequence). The CDR3, as DNA: TGTGCCAGCAGCGAGCAAATCGAGGGCGCCGTCTCTGGGGCCAACGTCCTGACTTTC. Its translation: CASSEQIEGAVSGANVLTF.

This clone was observed a handful of times. The chain employs TRBV19 and TRBJ1-2; 8 bases agree with TRBD1. The CDR3 length is 16 residues. Germline-derived CDR1 and CDR2 are LNHDA and SQIVND (reference sequence). Trimming cost V 5 bases and J 0 bases; bases outside gene matches: 8. CDR3 residues: CASSQTGGNTNYGYTF. CDR3 bases: TGTGCCAGTAGTCAAACAGGGGGGAATACTAACTATGGCTACACCTTC.

This sequence joins TRBV11-2 and TRBJ2-5, with 7 bases identical to TRBD1. The CDR3 sequence is 14 residues long. CDR1 and CDR2 (germline): SGHAT, FQNNGV. After removal of 5 bases from V and 2 bases from J, the junction contained 5 bases not matched to a gene. CDR3 in DNA: TGTGCCAGCAGCACCCGGGACAGTCAAGAGACCCAGTACTTC. This gives the protein CASSTRDSQETQYF.

This sequence joins TRBV4-1 and TRBJ2-7; 9 bases are a match to TRBD2. Germline V gene sequence: CDR1 MGHRA, CDR2 YSYEKL. The CDR3 totals 15 residues. The V segment lost 5 bases and the J segment 0 bases; nucleotides outside the gene matches: 5. The CDR3 DNA sequence: TGCGCCAGCAGCACTGTAGCGGGGGACTCCTACGAGCAGTACTTC. Amino acids: CASSTVAGDSYEQYF.

The chain couples TRBV7-8 to TRBJ1-1; TRBD1 aligns across 8 bases. V shed 5 bases, J shed 0 bases, and the junction held 5 bases outside the gene matches. Germline V gene lookup returns CDR1 SGHVS and CDR2 FQNEAQ. CDR3 length: 15 amino acids. CDR3 in amino acids: CASSGRTGMNTEAFF. The CDR3 coding sequence is TGTGCCAGCAGCGGGAGGACAGGGATGAACACTGAAGCTTTCTTT.

The chain links TRBV12-5 to TRBJ1-2, with D perhaps matching TRBD1 (6 bases). Germline assignment: CDR1 LGHNT and CDR2 FRNRAP. V lost 11 bases to trimming and J lost 8 bases, with 24 bases between them. This CDR3 is 14 amino acids long. The CDR3 DNA follows: TGTGCTCGGGGTTTGGGGGCACCGGGGGAAGGCTACACCTTC. Translation: CARGLGAPGEGYTF.

The V call is TRBV5-1, the J call TRBJ2-7; no definite D call. Trimming left V 1 base short and J 3 bases short, with 11 bases between. This CDR3 is built from 14 residues. Germline V CDR1 and CDR2: SGHRS, YFSETQ. The CDR3 protein is CASSLTAEYYEQYF. Here the CDR3 DNA reads TGCGCCAGCAGCTTGACGGCGGAGTACTACGAGCAGTACTTC.

The rearrangement uses TRBV9 and TRBJ2-5; 11 nucleotides agree with TRBD2. Germline V gives CDR1 SGDLS, CDR2 YYNGEE. V shed 2 bases and J 0 bases; nucleotides not matched to a gene: 0. The CDR3 is 15 residues long. This chain's CDR3 is CASSVTSGNQETQYF. CDR3 coding DNA: TGTGCCAGCAGCGTGACTAGCGGGAACCAAGAGACCCAGTACTTC. Combining the CDR3 with reference TRBV9 and TRBJ2-5 gives the whole variable domain DSGVTQTPKHLITATGQRVTLRCSPRSGDLSVYWYQQSLDQGLQFLIQYYNGEERAKGNILERFSAQQFPDLHSELNLSSLELGDSALYFCASSVTSGNQETQYFGPGTRLLVL.

The J gene is TRBJ1-3, the V gene TRBV7-6, with TRBD1 matching 11 bases. This CDR3 comprises 15 residues. CDR1 and CDR2 from the germline V gene are SGHVS and FNYEAQ. Germline trimming cut 4 bases from V and 2 bases from J; bases unmatched to any gene: 1. The CDR3: CASSSDRGPGNTIYF. CDR3 bases: TGTGCCAGCAGCTCGGACAGGGGGCCTGGAAACACCATATATTTT.

The chain combines TRBV25-1 with TRBJ2-2; perhaps TRBD2 as D (6 bases). Germline V gene sequence: CDR1 MGHDK, CDR2 SYGVNS. Between the trimmed V and J ends, which lost 4 bases and 8 bases, there was a span of 11 bases. This CDR3 region has 13 residues. CDR3 loop: CASSARAGGELFF. The DNA for the CDR3 is TGTGCCAGCAGTGCCAGGGCGGGAGGGGAGCTGTTTTTT. The entire variable domain, with the rest obtained from reference TRBV25-1 and TRBJ2-2, is as follows: EADIYQTPRYLVIGTGKKITLECSQTMGHDKMYWYQQDPGMELHLIHYSYGVNSTEKGDLSSESTVSRIRTEHFPLTLESARPSHTSQYLCASSARAGGELFFGEGSRLTVL.

J is TRBJ2-3 and V is TRBV3-1 (or the pseudogene TRBV3-2); 15 positions agree with TRBD2. The CDR3 runs 17 residues. Trimming at V came to 4 bases and at J to 2 bases, leaving 4 bases not matched to a gene. The V gene's germline CDR1 is LGHDT and CDR2 YNNKEL (reference sequence). CDR3 protein: CASSLRTSGRATDTQYF. The CDR3 region has the DNA TGTGCCAGCAGCCTCCGGACTAGCGGGAGGGCCACAGATACGCAGTATTTT.

The chain links TRBV2 to TRBJ2-5; D gene uncertain. Between the trimmed V and J ends, which lost 6 bases and 3 bases, there was a span of 14 bases. Per germline, CDR1 SNHLY and CDR2 FYNNEI. CDR3 length: 14 residues. The CDR3 DNA sequence: TGTGCCAGCAGCACCGACTGGGTAAAAGAGACCCAGTACTTC. Translating gives CASSTDWVKETQYF.

The chain employs TRBV5-1 and TRBJ2-3, with 8 nucleotides matching TRBD2. This CDR3 region has 14 residues. V lost 2 bases to trimming and J lost 1 base; unmatched junction nucleotides: 0. CDR1 and CDR2 from the germline V gene are SGHRS and YFSETQ. CDR3 coding DNA: TGCGCCAGCAGCTTAGCGGGGGGCACAGATACGCAGTATTTT. Protein sequence: CASSLAGGTDTQYF.

V and J are TRBV30 and TRBJ2-1; 10 bases match TRBD2. The length of the CDR3 is 16 residues. The germline V gene has CDR1 GTSNPN and CDR2 SVGIG (reference sequence). J gave up 0 bases and V 4 bases, and 6 bases lay outside the gene matches. CDR3 DNA sequence: TGTGCCTGGAAAAGGACTAGCGGAAGCTCCTACAATGAGCAGTTCTTC. Translated: CAWKRTSGSSYNEQFF.

The chain combines TRBV5-1 with TRBJ1-4, with 7 bases aligning to TRBD1. This CDR3 is built from 15 residues. CDR1 is SGHRS and CDR2 is YFSETQ in the germline V gene. With 3 bases clipped from V and 0 bases from J, the junction kept 2 bases outside the gene matches. CDR3 DNA: TGCGCCAGCAGCTCAACAGGGGCAACTAATGAAAAACTGTTTTTT. This translates into CASSSTGATNEKLFF.

This clone occurred once. The gene calls are TRBV5-4 and TRBJ2-1; the D is unclear. Trimming left V 1 base short and J 7 bases short, with 9 bases between. CDR3 size: 13 residues. Germline CDR1 and CDR2: SGHNT and YYREEE (reference sequence). The CDR3 loop is CASSLPSQNEQFF. CDR3 sequence (DNA): TGTGCCAGCAGCTTGCCTAGTCAGAATGAGCAGTTCTTC.

This chain links TRBV4-1 with TRBJ2-3; D perhaps matches TRBD2 (7 bases). The ends were cut back, 4 bases at V and 2 bases at J, with 19 bases in the middle. The CDR3 has 17 amino acids. From germline, CDR1 is MGHRA and CDR2 YSYEKL. CDR3 amino acids: CASSREGGLGPTDTQYF. The CDR3 bases are TGCGCCAGCAGCCGAGAGGGGGGGTTAGGCCCCACAGATACGCAGTATTTT.

V is TRBV3-1 (or the pseudogene TRBV3-2) and J is TRBJ2-2, with 8 bases identical to TRBD2. The CDR3 loop spans 14 amino acids. Trimming removed 1 base from V and 6 bases from J; junction bases left unmatched: 1. The V gene's germline CDR1 is LGHDT and CDR2 YNNKEL (reference sequence). The CDR3 DNA follows: TGTGCCAGCAGCCAAGTGCGGGGGGCCGGGGAGCTGTTTTTT. Protein sequence: CASSQVRGAGELFF.